Listed here are 15 T cell receptor beta chains from one sample, sequenced in a study of identical twins. TCRdb re-called the 5' RACE reads with MiXCR, one entry per CDR3 protein. The top ten hold more than 0.5% of the sample, which has some 460,000 distinct CDR3 sequences, 13% to 15% seen once. This sample was shared with a second study, whose subject was yellow fever vaccine responses in identical twins.

Source material: CD4+ T cells sorted from blood. The source of these receptors is a woman younger than 35 in good health.

The gene calls are TRBV20-1 and TRBJ1-2; possibly TRBD1 for D (5 bases). CDR1 and CDR2 from the germline V gene are DFQATT and SNEGSKA (reference sequence). V was trimmed by 1 base and J by 7 bases, leaving 16 bases between them. This CDR3 is 14 amino acids long. This chain's CDR3 is CSARVDSGLSGYTF. The CDR3 region has the DNA TGCAGTGCTAGAGTAGACAGTGGGTTAAGTGGCTACACCTTC.

The V gene is TRBV29-1, the J gene TRBJ2-3, with 7 bases aligning to TRBD2. Losses at the gene ends were 0 bases for V and 6 bases for J; bases not matched to a gene: 12. From germline, CDR1 is SQVTM and CDR2 ANQGSEA. The CDR3 extends over 16 amino acids. This chain's CDR3 is CSVEDLVGGPKDTQYF. CDR3 nucleotides: TGCAGCGTTGAAGATCTGGTGGGAGGGCCTAAGGATACGCAGTATTTT.

This clonotype was detected a few times. The V and J genes are TRBV6-1 and TRBJ2-3, with 8 bases matching TRBD2. Trimming at V came to 6 bases and at J to 3 bases, leaving 8 bases not matched to a gene. Germline V gene lookup returns CDR1 MNHNS and CDR2 SASEGT. The CDR3 sequence is 15 residues long. CDR3 DNA sequence: TGTGCCAGCAGCCCCAGCGGGGGCCTTACAGATACGCAGTATTTT. The encoded protein is CASSPSGGLTDTQYF.

The table lists this clonotype with a few counts. CDR3 sequence reads: CASSLAGTSGARYF. CDR3 coding DNA: TGCGCCAGCAGCTTGGCCGGGACTAGCGGTGCGCGGTACTTC. This chain uses TRBV5-1 with TRBJ2-7, with 11 bases fitting TRBD2. The CDR3 sequence is 14 residues long. Germline V gene data show CDR1 as SGHRS and CDR2 as YFSETQ. J was trimmed by 12 bases and V by 0 bases; bases with no gene match: 8. Looking up the rest from reference TRBV5-1 and TRBJ2-7 gives the full variable domain: KAGVTQTPRYLIKTRGQQVTLSCSPISGHRSVSWYQQTPGQGLQFLFEYFSETQRNKGNFPGRFSGRQFSNSRSEMNVSTLELGDSALYLCASSLAGTSGARYFGPGTRLTVT.

This clonotype appeared a few times. The chain couples TRBV6-4 to TRBJ2-1; D gene uncertain. Trimming took 6 bases from V and 8 from J, leaving 26 bases between them. CDR3 length: 17 residues. Germline CDR1 is MRHNA and CDR2 is SNTAGT. CDR3 coding DNA: TGTGCCAGCAGCTCCGGAGTGGGGATAGTTCCTCTCTATGAGCAGTTCTTC. This codes for CASSSGVGIVPLYEQFF.

This clonotype was observed at least ten times. V is TRBV7-2 and J is TRBJ2-7; D is unresolved. Per germline, CDR1 SGHTA and CDR2 FQGNSA. The ends were cut back, 2 bases at V and 3 bases at J, with 17 bases in the middle. The CDR3 length is 16 residues. The CDR3 region is CASSLRSASGSYEQYF. CDR3 nucleotides: TGTGCCAGCAGCTTACGGTCGGCGTCTGGAAGCTACGAGCAGTACTTC.

This clonotype appeared many times. The chain couples TRBV12-3 or TRBV12-4 to TRBJ2-7; D gene ambiguous. Between the trimmed V and J ends, which lost 5 bases and 7 bases, there was a span of 12 bases. CDR3 size: 12 residues. The CDR3 nucleotides are TGTGCCAGCAGTCCCCAGTTGGGGGAGCAGTACTTC. Its protein product is CASSPQLGEQYF.

In this sample, this clonotype turned up once. The V and J genes are TRBV7-9 and TRBJ2-1, with 10 bases aligning to TRBD2. Germline V CDR1 and CDR2: SEHNR, FQNEAQ (reference sequence). V lost 4 bases and J lost 3; bases outside the gene matches: 9. This CDR3 contains 17 residues. The CDR3 DNA is TGTGCCAGCAGCTGGGGGGGGATAGCGGGAGGCTACAATGAGCAGTTCTTC. It is translated as CASSWGGIAGGYNEQFF.

This clonotype was detected only a few times. The gene calls are TRBV7-6 and TRBJ1-1; 8 bases agree with TRBD1. The CDR3 has 13 residues. Per germline, CDR1 SGHVS and CDR2 FNYEAQ. V lost 4 bases to trimming and J lost 5 bases; unmatched junction nucleotides: 3. The CDR3 coding sequence is TGTGCCAGCAGCTCGGACAGGGCGACTGAAGCTTTCTTT. Its translation is CASSSDRATEAFF.

The V call is TRBV11-2, the J call TRBJ1-2; TRBD1 might be the D (5 bases). The ends were cut back, 3 bases at V and 7 bases at J, with 15 bases in the middle. Looked up from germline, CDR1 is SGHAT and CDR2 is FQNNGV. This CDR3 is 14 amino acids long. CDR3 sequence reads: CASSFNSRAGGYTF. DNA of the CDR3: TGTGCCAGCAGCTTCAATTCCAGGGCTGGTGGCTACACCTTC.

J is TRBJ2-5 and V is TRBV6-1, with D maybe TRBD2 (6 bases). Germline values: CDR1 MNHNS, CDR2 SASEGT. The CDR3 is made up of 15 amino acids. Trimming stripped 6 bases from V and 4 bases from J, with 18 bases between. This CDR3 is CASSRLGEAGETQYF. The DNA of the CDR3 is TGTGCCAGCAGCCGACTAGGCGAGGCGGGAGAGACCCAGTACTTC.

The table lists this clonotype with a few counts. The chain has TRBV6-1 and TRBJ1-4; D may be TRBD1 (6 bases). Germline CDR1 MNHNS, CDR2 SASEGT. This CDR3 is built from 14 residues. The germline V and J ends were trimmed by 6 bases and 3 bases, with 11 bases remaining between them. CDR3 coding DNA: TGTGCCAGCAGAAACAGGGTTGCTAATGAAAAACTGTTTTTT. Translating it yields CASRNRVANEKLFF.

The chain recombines TRBV11-3 with TRBJ2-2; D might be TRBD2 (6 bases). This CDR3 region has 17 residues. V lost 0 bases to trimming and J lost 6 bases, with 17 bases between them. From germline, CDR1 is SGHNT and CDR2 YENEEA. In DNA, the CDR3 is TGTGCCAGCAGCTTAGATCTCGGAGGGAATAACCCCGGGGAGCTGTTTTTT. Translation gives CASSLDLGGNNPGELFF.

The chain is built from TRBV7-2 and TRBJ2-3; 10 bases are a match to TRBD2. V trimming: 2 bases; J trimming: 7 bases; junction bases outside the gene matches: 6. CDR1 and CDR2 (germline): SGHTA, FQGNSA. The CDR3 extends over 15 amino acids. CDR3 bases: TGTGCCAGCAGCTTAACGTCTAGCGGGGGTTATACGCAGTATTTT. This codes for CASSLTSSGGYTQYF.

This clonotype came up a few times. The rearrangement links TRBV5-1 to TRBJ2-2; no definite D call. CDR3 length: 14 amino acids. Germline-derived CDR1 and CDR2 are SGHRS and YFSETQ. Trimming shortened V by 3 bases and J by 6 bases, and 12 bases separated the two germline ends. The DNA of the CDR3 is TGCGCCAGCAGCTATCTTATTGGGTCCGGGGAGCTGTTTTTT. Translating it yields CASSYLIGSGELFF.